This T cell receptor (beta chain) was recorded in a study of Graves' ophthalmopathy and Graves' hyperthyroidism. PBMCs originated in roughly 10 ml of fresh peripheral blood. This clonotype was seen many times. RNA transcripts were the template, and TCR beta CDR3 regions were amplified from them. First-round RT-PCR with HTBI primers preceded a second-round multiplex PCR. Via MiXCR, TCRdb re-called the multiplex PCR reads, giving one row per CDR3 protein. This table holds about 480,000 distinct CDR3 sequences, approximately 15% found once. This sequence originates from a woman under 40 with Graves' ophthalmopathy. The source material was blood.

CDR3 in amino acids: CASSPYDGNTEAFF. CDR3 in DNA: TGTGCCAGCAGTCCATACGACGGGAACACTGAAGCTTTCTTT. The chain joins TRBV6-1 to TRBJ1-1; D is ambiguous. Germline V lookup: CDR1 MNHNS, CDR2 SASEGT. CDR3 length equals 14 residues. V lost 5 bases, J lost 1 base, and 11 bases lay in between.